Presented here are 17 T cell receptor beta chains from one specimen sequenced in a study of OX40 agonist ivuxolimab in advanced cancers. Measured with immunoSEQ multiplex PCR; TCRdb has only the in-frame clones, and not every one. Among 75,000 to 100,000 clones, 70% to 90% were seen once, and the ten largest hold around 0.52%. The specimen comprised CD4+ or CD8+ T cells sorted from blood, sampled in a trial of the OX40 agonist ivuxolimab. All receptors derive from an adult with an advanced solid tumor such as melanoma, head and neck, liver or kidney cancer.

This chain connects TRBV4-3 to TRBJ2-6; a possible D gene is TRBD2 (5 bases). The CDR3 runs to 15 residues. Looked up from germline, CDR1 is LGHNA and CDR2 is YSLEER. V was shortened by 1 base and J by 1 base, with 5 bases between the two germline ends. The CDR3 region is CASSQGTSGANVLTF. The CDR3 bases are TGCGCCAGCAGCCAAGGGACTTCTGGGGCCAACGTCCTGACTTTC.

This chain links TRBV15 with TRBJ1-5; D not certain. Germline lookup yields CDR1 LNHNV and CDR2 YYDKDF (reference sequence). Trimming took 2 bases from V and 6 from J, leaving 5 bases between them. CDR3 length equals 12 residues. CDR3 amino acids: CATSRYGQPQHF. DNA for the CDR3: TGTGCCACCAGCAGATACGGTCAGCCCCAGCATTTT.

This clone was observed once. CDR3 coding DNA: TGTGCCAGCAGGGGGGACAGCGGCTATGGCTACACCTTC. Protein: CASRGDSGYGYTF. This chain connects TRBV2 to TRBJ1-2, with 7 bases aligning to TRBD1. Germline V gene sequence: CDR1 SNHLY, CDR2 FYNNEI. This CDR3 comprises 13 residues. The ends lost 6 bases at V and 4 bases at J; junction bases unmatched: 5.

This clone was counted once. The genes are TRBV7-9 and TRBJ2-3; 9 bases agree with TRBD2. The CDR3 length is 17 residues. J was trimmed by 6 bases and V by 5 bases; bases with no gene match: 15. Germline CDR1 is SEHNR and CDR2 is FQNEAQ (reference sequence). CDR3 coding DNA: TGTGCCAGCAGCCTCAATCCCGGGACTAGCAGGTTTGATACGCAGTATTTT. Protein sequence: CASSLNPGTSRFDTQYF.

The chain has TRBV5-1 and TRBJ1-3; D is unclear. CDR1 is SGHRS and CDR2 is YFSETQ in the germline V gene. The V end lost 4 bases, the J end lost 0 bases, and 11 bases lay between the germline ends. The CDR3 loop spans 15 amino acids. The CDR3 sequence: CASSISTGSGNTIYF. For the CDR3, the DNA is TGCGCCAGCAGCATTTCGACTGGCTCTGGAAACACCATATATTTT.

V usage is TRBV5-1 and J usage is TRBJ2-7; TRBD2 matches 11 bases. CDR1 SGHRS and CDR2 YFSETQ come from the germline V gene. This CDR3 is 15 amino acids long. After removal of 0 bases from V and 5 bases from J, the junction contained 4 bases not matched to a gene. The CDR3 coding sequence is TGCGCCAGCAGCTTGGCTAGCGGGGGGTTTGACGAGCAGTACTTC. Translated: CASSLASGGFDEQYF.

The chain carries TRBV11-1 and TRBJ2-6, with TRBD1 matching 10 bases. This CDR3 is 18 amino acids long. The germline V gene encodes CDR1 SGHAT and CDR2 FQDESV (reference sequence). V lost 6 bases, J lost 0 bases, and 8 bases stayed unmatched. The CDR3 is CASRPGTGAISGANVLTF. The CDR3 coding sequence is TGTGCCAGCAGACCCGGGACAGGGGCAATCTCTGGGGCCAACGTCCTGACTTTC. The variable domain in full, with the rest retrieved from reference TRBV11-1 and TRBJ2-6, is EAEVAQSPRYKITEKSQAVAFWCDPISGHATLYWYRQILGQGPELLVQFQDESVVDDSQLPKDRFSAERLKGVDSTLKIQPAELGDSAMYLCASRPGTGAISGANVLTFGAGSRLTVL.

This chain links TRBV5-4 with TRBJ1-4, with D unclear. The CDR3 totals 14 residues. The V gene's germline CDR1 is SGHNT and CDR2 YYREEE (reference sequence). V shed 4 bases and J shed 4 bases, with 11 bases lying between them. The CDR3 nucleotides are TGTGCCAGCAGCAAACGCGGGAGTAATGAAAAACTGTTTTTT. It yields the protein CASSKRGSNEKLFF.

The rearrangement links TRBV10-3 to TRBJ1-5; D might be TRBD1 (5 bases). V was pared by 4 bases and J by 7 bases, with 17 bases between. The CDR3 covers 15 residues. Germline V gene lookup returns CDR1 ENHRY and CDR2 SYGVKD. As DNA, the CDR3 is TGTGCCATCAGTGGTTCGGGGGGATCCTTGCAGCCCCAGCATTTT. Protein: CAISGSGGSLQPQHF.

The chain carries TRBV7-2 and TRBJ2-7, with TRBD1 matching over 10 bases. The length of the CDR3 is 15 residues. The V and J ends lost 5 bases and 4 bases, in that order; junction bases with no gene match: 8. Germline CDR1 reads SGHTA; CDR2 reads FQGNSA. CDR3 nucleotide sequence: TGTGCCAGCAGCATCGGACAGGGGGGAGCGTACGAGCAGTACTTC. Translated: CASSIGQGGAYEQYF.

This clone was seen only a few times. This sample includes further DNA sequences coding for the same CDR3. The CDR3 DNA follows: TGTGCCAGCAGCTCGACAGATACGCAGTATTTT. It codes for CASSSTDTQYF. The chain joins TRBV5-4 to TRBJ2-3; D not resolved. CDR3 length equals 11 residues. Deletions cut 3 bases from V and 3 bases from J, with 2 bases between. In germline, CDR1 is SGHNT, CDR2 YYREEE (reference sequence).

The chain combines TRBV5-6 with TRBJ1-1, with 7 bases lining up with TRBD1. This CDR3 has 16 amino acids. The V and J ends lost 6 bases and 4 bases, in that order; junction bases with no gene match: 15. Looked up from germline, CDR1 is SGHDT and CDR2 is YYEEEE. CDR3 residues: CASTSPRGGATTEAFF. The CDR3 coding sequence is TGTGCCAGCACATCCCCGAGAGGGGGCGCGACCACTGAAGCTTTCTTT.

The chain is built from TRBV6-1 and TRBJ2-7, with TRBD1 matching 7 bases. V gave up 11 bases and J gave up 0 bases; unmatched junction bases: 7. Germline V gene lookup returns CDR1 MNHNS and CDR2 SASEGT. This CDR3 comprises 13 residues. In DNA, the CDR3 is TGTGCCGCAACCGGGACAGTCTCCTACGAGCAGTACTTC. Protein product: CAATGTVSYEQYF.

The chain uses TRBV4-2 and TRBJ2-4; either TRBD1 or TRBD2 may supply D (5 bases each). The V end lost 3 bases, the J end lost 7 bases, and 16 bases lay between the germline ends. CDR1 LGHNA and CDR2 YNFKEQ come from the germline V gene. This CDR3 contains 15 residues. CDR3: CASSQVQEAGNIQYF. CDR3 sequence (DNA): TGTGCCAGCAGCCAGGTACAGGAGGCTGGGAACATTCAGTACTTC.

This chain links TRBV6-4 with TRBJ2-1, with 8 bases lining up with TRBD1. Germline V gene data show CDR1 as MRHNA and CDR2 as SNTAGT. The CDR3 loop spans 14 amino acids. V trimming: 6 bases; J trimming: 14 bases; junction bases outside the gene matches: 15. Written as DNA, the CDR3 is TGTGCCAGCAGATCGTTACAGGGGGAGAAGAGCAAGTTCTTC. Translation gives CASRSLQGEKSKFF.

The chain couples TRBV28 to TRBJ2-3, with a tentative D call TRBD1 (5 bases). CDR3 length: 14 amino acids. Germline V gives CDR1 MDHEN, CDR2 SYDVKM. V lost 5 bases and J lost 1, with 10 bases in between. This chain's CDR3 is CASSGAQGTDTQYF. For the CDR3, the DNA is TGTGCCAGCAGTGGGGCTCAGGGCACAGATACGCAGTATTTT. The full variable domain, with the rest looked up from reference TRBV28 and TRBJ2-3, is DVKVTQSSRYLVKRTGEKVFLECVQDMDHENMFWYRQDPGLGLRLIYFSYDVKMKEKGDIPEGYSVSREKKERFSLILESASTNQTSMYLCASSGAQGTDTQYFGPGTRLTVL.

This clone has a handful of counts. At one end, the junction sequence differs from germline, possibly due to a read error. The chain uses TRBV7-2 and TRBJ2-7; no clear D. Germline assignment: CDR1 SGHTA and CDR2 FQGNSA. The CDR3 consists of 12 residues. CDR3 in amino acids: CASSRPGRERDF. CDR3 DNA sequence: TGTGCCAGCAGCCGACCTGGACGCGAACGAGACTTC.